The 25 T cell receptor beta chains in this list originate from one sample, sequenced in a study of beta chain features in type 1 diabetes. The authors reverse transcribed all of the isolated RNA, so sequencing captured expressed TCRB transcripts. Sequencing was performed with immunoSEQ multiplex PCR; in TCRdb, only in-frame clones are kept and a portion is missing. The sample lists roughly 140,000 clones, about 7.3% occurring once. Sequenced input: central memory CD4+ T cells from blood. These receptors all stem from a man aged 18 to 29 in good health.

In this sample, this clone turned up a few times. This chain joins TRBV6-5 and TRBJ1-5; 7 nucleotides line up with TRBD1. The CDR3 has 14 amino acids. J gave up 2 bases and V 8 bases, and 6 bases lay outside the gene matches. Germline-derived CDR1 and CDR2 are MNHEY and SVGAGI. The CDR3 region has the DNA TGTGCCAGCCGACAGGGAGGTGGCAATCAGCCCCAGCATTTT. Translation gives CASRQGGGNQPQHF.

This clone was seen only a few times. V gene TRBV30 combines with J gene TRBJ2-3; D ambiguous. The CDR3 loop spans 13 amino acids. V was shortened by 3 bases and J by 11 bases, with 18 bases between the two germline ends. Germline assignment: CDR1 GTSNPN and CDR2 SVGIG (reference sequence). Here the CDR3 reads CAWSARLELGQYF. In nucleotides, the CDR3 is TGTGCCTGGAGCGCCCGCCTGGAGCTGGGGCAGTATTTT.

This clone occurred many times. This rearrangement joins TRBV7-9 to TRBJ2-3; D not resolved. Germline CDR1 and CDR2: SEHNR and FQNEAQ (reference sequence). V was cut by 7 bases and J by 0 bases, with 14 bases left in between. The CDR3 is 15 residues long. The CDR3 nucleotides read TGTGCCAGCACCCATCCGGTTCTCAGCACAGATACGCAGTATTTT. Protein: CASTHPVLSTDTQYF.

This clone was observed many times. The DNA of the CDR3 is TGTGCCAGCAGCCCATGGGACAGGGAAGAGACCCAGTACTTC. Residues: CASSPWDREETQYF. The chain is built from TRBV5-8 and TRBJ2-5; the match to TRBD1 covers 9 bases. This CDR3 is built from 14 residues. Germline V gene lookup returns CDR1 SGHTS and CDR2 YDEGEE. J lost 3 bases, V lost 4 bases, and 4 bases had no gene match.

This clone was recorded a few times. This chain links TRBV6-1 with TRBJ2-1; 7 nucleotides align to TRBD1. This CDR3 spans 14 amino acids. J lost 10 bases, V lost 0 bases, and 6 bases had no gene match. Germline values: CDR1 MNHNS, CDR2 SASEGT. The CDR3 protein is CASSEALRQGEQFF. The CDR3 nucleotides are TGTGCCAGCAGTGAAGCCCTGCGACAGGGAGAGCAGTTCTTC.

V usage is TRBV7-9 and J usage is TRBJ2-2; D possibly corresponds to TRBD2 (6 bases). Germline assignment: CDR1 SEHNR and CDR2 FQNEAQ (reference sequence). V lost 4 bases and J lost 2, with 11 bases in between. CDR3 size: 15 residues. CDR3 protein: CASSSSGTNTGELFF. The DNA of the CDR3 is TGTGCCAGCAGCTCCTCGGGGACTAACACCGGGGAGCTGTTTTTT. The whole variable domain, remainder taken from reference TRBV7-9 and TRBJ2-2, is DTGVSQNPRHKITKRGQNVTFRCDPISEHNRLYWYRQTLGQGPEFLTYFQNEAQLEKSRLLSDRFSAERPKGSFSTLEIQRTEQGDSAMYLCASSSSGTNTGELFFGEGSRLTVL.

This clone appeared a few times. The rearrangement uses TRBV7-8 and TRBJ1-1; no definite D call. CDR3 size: 15 residues. The V end was cut by 2 bases, the J end by 4 bases, with 14 bases between. Germline V CDR1 and CDR2: SGHVS, FQNEAQ. The CDR3 sequence: CASSLIGSGITEAFF. The CDR3 DNA follows: TGTGCCAGCAGCTTAATTGGCTCGGGTATCACTGAAGCTTTCTTT. Full variable domain (outside the CDR3, taken from reference TRBV7-8 and TRBJ1-1): GAGVSQSPRYKVAKRGQDVALRCDPISGHVSLFWYQQALGQGPEFLTYFQNEAQLDKSGLPSDRFFAERPEGSVSTLKIQRTQQEDSAVYLCASSLIGSGITEAFFGQGTRLTVV.

This clone has a handful of counts. This chain links TRBV7-3 with TRBJ2-5; 8 bases fit TRBD2. This CDR3 is 14 amino acids long. CDR1 and CDR2 (germline): SGHTA, FQGTGA. V gave up 5 bases and J gave up 2 bases; unmatched junction bases: 4. The CDR3 coding sequence is TGTGCCAGCAGCCCGGGACTAGAGCAAGAGACCCAGTACTTC. It is translated as CASSPGLEQETQYF.

In this sample, this clone turned up many times. The V gene is TRBV7-7, the J gene TRBJ2-2; TRBD1 aligns across 7 bases. This CDR3 region has 12 residues. Germline CDR1 and CDR2: SSHAT and FNYEAQ (reference sequence). J lost 6 bases, V lost 5 bases, and 0 bases had no gene match. Written as DNA, the CDR3 is TGTGCCAGCAGCCAGGGGGCCGGGGAGCTGTTTTTT. Protein: CASSQGAGELFF. Drawing the rest from reference TRBV7-7 and TRBJ2-2, the complete variable domain is GAGVSQSPRYKVTKRGQDVTLRCDPISSHATLYWYQQALGQGPEFLTYFNYEAQPDKSGLPSDRFSAERPEGSISTLTIQRTEQRDSAMYRCASSQGAGELFFGEGSRLTVL.

The table lists this clone with a few counts. J is TRBJ1-5 and V is TRBV30, with D possibly being TRBD1 (5 bases). CDR3 length equals 13 residues. CDR1 and CDR2 (germline): GTSNPN, SVGIG (reference sequence). V dropped 5 bases and J dropped 1 base, with 9 bases sitting between them. The DNA of the CDR3 is TGTGCCTGGGCTGGACAAAGCAATCAGCCCCAGCATTTT. Protein sequence: CAWAGQSNQPQHF.

The chain recombines TRBV7-3 with TRBJ2-3; a possible D gene is TRBD2 (7 bases). The CDR3 totals 19 residues. V lost 5 bases and J lost 3, with 27 bases in between. Germline V gene sequence: CDR1 SGHTA, CDR2 FQGTGA. Here the CDR3 DNA reads TGTGCCAGCAGCCCATCCCCGGGTGGAGGGGGAGGGTGGACAGATACGCAGTATTTT. Amino acid sequence: CASSPSPGGGGGWTDTQYF.

The V and J genes are TRBV5-1 and TRBJ2-2; the match to TRBD2 covers 9 bases. CDR3 size: 16 residues. Trimming at V came to 1 base and at J to 4 bases, leaving 5 bases not matched to a gene. CDR1 and CDR2 (germline): SGHRS, YFSETQ. Here the CDR3 DNA reads TGCGCCAGCAGCTTGATAGCGGGGGCGAGCACCGGGGAGCTGTTTTTT. This codes for CASSLIAGASTGELFF.

This clone has a handful of counts. The gene calls are TRBV5-4 and TRBJ2-7; tentatively, D is TRBD1 (6 bases). Germline CDR1 and CDR2: SGHNT and YYREEE (reference sequence). This CDR3 has 14 residues. V was cut by 4 bases and J by 9 bases, with 20 bases left in between. CDR3 region: CASSAADSHGRQYF. In nucleotides, the CDR3 is TGTGCCAGCAGCGCAGCGGACAGCCACGGGCGGCAGTACTTC.

V and J are TRBV4-3 and TRBJ2-1, with D maybe TRBD2 (6 bases). The germline V and J ends were trimmed by 0 bases and 2 bases, with 17 bases remaining between them. CDR1 and CDR2 (germline): LGHNA, YSLEER. The CDR3 sequence is 18 residues long. CDR3 nucleotide sequence: TGCGCCAGCAGCCAAGATCACCCAGGAGGGATCCCCTACAATGAGCAGTTCTTC. It codes for CASSQDHPGGIPYNEQFF.

The chain recombines TRBV5-1 with TRBJ1-5, with 9 bases that match TRBD1. The CDR3 sequence is 14 residues long. Germline CDR1 SGHRS, CDR2 YFSETQ. Trimming at V came to 4 bases and at J to 4 bases, leaving 3 bases not matched to a gene. As DNA, the CDR3 is TGCGCCAGCAGCAGGGGACAGGGAAATCAGCCCCAGCATTTT. Protein: CASSRGQGNQPQHF.

This chain links TRBV28 with TRBJ2-7, with 9 bases aligning to TRBD2. Germline V gene data show CDR1 as MDHEN and CDR2 as SYDVKM. The junction had 3 bases not matched to a gene; V was cut back by 3 bases and J by 3 bases. The CDR3 length is 14 residues. In nucleotides, the CDR3 is TGTGCCAGCAGTTTGGGCGGGGGGGGCTACGAGCAGTACTTC. It yields the protein CASSLGGGGYEQYF.

The genes are TRBV13 and TRBJ1-6, with 7 bases matching TRBD1. Germline V gene sequence: CDR1 PRHDT, CDR2 FYEKMQ (reference sequence). V gave up 5 bases and J gave up 8 bases; unmatched junction bases: 12. The length of the CDR3 is 16 residues. CDR3 region: CASSMPEGQGDSPLHF. Written as DNA, the CDR3 is TGTGCCAGCAGCATGCCGGAAGGGCAGGGGGATTCACCCCTCCACTTT.

This clone was counted only a few times. In DNA form, the CDR3 reads TGTGCCAGCAGGCCAGCCGGGACTAGCGGGGGATGGGAGTTCTTC. It is translated as CASRPAGTSGGWEFF. The chain uses TRBV28 and TRBJ2-1, with TRBD2 matching over 14 bases. The CDR3 contains 15 residues. Germline CDR1 MDHEN, CDR2 SYDVKM. With V trimmed by 6 bases and J by 14 bases, 12 bases remained unmatched.

Ten or more counts support this clone. The chain is built from TRBV6-6 and TRBJ2-4; D is perhaps TRBD2 (5 bases). The CDR3 consists of 16 residues. Between the trimmed V and J ends, which lost 6 bases and 0 bases, there was a span of 15 bases. CDR1 is MNHNY, CDR2 SVGAGI, per germline (reference sequence). CDR3: CASRFPVGEAKNIQYF. DNA for the CDR3: TGTGCCAGCAGATTCCCTGTCGGGGAAGCCAAAAACATTCAGTACTTC.

The V and J genes are TRBV28 and TRBJ2-2, with 8 positions matching TRBD1. V was pared by 5 bases and J by 1 base, with 6 bases of the junction left unmatched. This CDR3 is built from 16 residues. From germline, CDR1 is MDHEN and CDR2 SYDVKM. This CDR3 is CASSPAGTGNTGELFF. The DNA of the CDR3 is TGTGCCAGCAGTCCCGCCGGGACAGGGAACACCGGGGAGCTGTTTTTT.

This clone has a handful of counts. This chain links TRBV5-1 with TRBJ1-2, with D perhaps TRBD1 (6 bases). With 3 bases removed from V and 4 bases from J, the gap between germline ends came to 16 bases. Germline CDR1 SGHRS, CDR2 YFSETQ. This CDR3 spans 15 amino acids. CDR3 sequence reads: CASSSQTGVSYGYTF. The CDR3 nucleotides read TGCGCCAGCAGCTCCCAGACAGGTGTAAGCTATGGCTACACCTTC.

This sequence joins TRBV7-7 and TRBJ1-2, with TRBD1 identical over 7 bases. Unmatched junction bases numbered 13, after V lost 0 bases and J lost 6 bases. The CDR3 runs 17 residues. From germline, CDR1 is SSHAT and CDR2 FNYEAQ (reference sequence). The CDR3 reads CASSLALVDDRADGYTF. For the CDR3, the DNA is TGTGCCAGCAGCTTAGCGCTTGTTGACGACAGGGCGGATGGCTACACCTTC.

A few counts support this clone. V is TRBV7-9 and J is TRBJ1-2; possibly TRBD1 for D (6 bases). Germline V gene sequence: CDR1 SEHNR, CDR2 FQNEAQ (reference sequence). V shed 5 bases and J shed 8 bases, with 15 bases lying between them. The CDR3 consists of 13 residues. This chain's CDR3 is CASSPNRALGYTF. CDR3 coding DNA: TGTGCCAGCAGCCCAAACAGGGCCCTAGGCTACACCTTC.

This clone was seen only a few times. The chain combines TRBV28 with TRBJ2-5, with a tentative D call TRBD2 (5 bases). Trimming pared 2 bases from V and 7 bases from J, leaving 14 bases between. This CDR3 spans 14 amino acids. The germline CDR1 and CDR2 sequences are MDHEN and SYDVKM. CDR3 sequence: CASSLGHGVRTQYF. The CDR3 DNA follows: TGTGCCAGCAGTTTAGGCCACGGGGTACGGACCCAGTACTTC.

The chain carries TRBV7-9 and TRBJ2-1; TRBD1 is a possible D gene (5 bases). CDR1 is SEHNR and CDR2 is FQNEAQ in the germline V gene (reference sequence). The V end was cut by 5 bases, the J end by 4 bases, with 12 bases between. CDR3 length: 14 amino acids. The CDR3 coding sequence is TGTGCCAGCAGCCACAAGGACAAATACAATGAGCAGTTCTTC. This translates into CASSHKDKYNEQFF.